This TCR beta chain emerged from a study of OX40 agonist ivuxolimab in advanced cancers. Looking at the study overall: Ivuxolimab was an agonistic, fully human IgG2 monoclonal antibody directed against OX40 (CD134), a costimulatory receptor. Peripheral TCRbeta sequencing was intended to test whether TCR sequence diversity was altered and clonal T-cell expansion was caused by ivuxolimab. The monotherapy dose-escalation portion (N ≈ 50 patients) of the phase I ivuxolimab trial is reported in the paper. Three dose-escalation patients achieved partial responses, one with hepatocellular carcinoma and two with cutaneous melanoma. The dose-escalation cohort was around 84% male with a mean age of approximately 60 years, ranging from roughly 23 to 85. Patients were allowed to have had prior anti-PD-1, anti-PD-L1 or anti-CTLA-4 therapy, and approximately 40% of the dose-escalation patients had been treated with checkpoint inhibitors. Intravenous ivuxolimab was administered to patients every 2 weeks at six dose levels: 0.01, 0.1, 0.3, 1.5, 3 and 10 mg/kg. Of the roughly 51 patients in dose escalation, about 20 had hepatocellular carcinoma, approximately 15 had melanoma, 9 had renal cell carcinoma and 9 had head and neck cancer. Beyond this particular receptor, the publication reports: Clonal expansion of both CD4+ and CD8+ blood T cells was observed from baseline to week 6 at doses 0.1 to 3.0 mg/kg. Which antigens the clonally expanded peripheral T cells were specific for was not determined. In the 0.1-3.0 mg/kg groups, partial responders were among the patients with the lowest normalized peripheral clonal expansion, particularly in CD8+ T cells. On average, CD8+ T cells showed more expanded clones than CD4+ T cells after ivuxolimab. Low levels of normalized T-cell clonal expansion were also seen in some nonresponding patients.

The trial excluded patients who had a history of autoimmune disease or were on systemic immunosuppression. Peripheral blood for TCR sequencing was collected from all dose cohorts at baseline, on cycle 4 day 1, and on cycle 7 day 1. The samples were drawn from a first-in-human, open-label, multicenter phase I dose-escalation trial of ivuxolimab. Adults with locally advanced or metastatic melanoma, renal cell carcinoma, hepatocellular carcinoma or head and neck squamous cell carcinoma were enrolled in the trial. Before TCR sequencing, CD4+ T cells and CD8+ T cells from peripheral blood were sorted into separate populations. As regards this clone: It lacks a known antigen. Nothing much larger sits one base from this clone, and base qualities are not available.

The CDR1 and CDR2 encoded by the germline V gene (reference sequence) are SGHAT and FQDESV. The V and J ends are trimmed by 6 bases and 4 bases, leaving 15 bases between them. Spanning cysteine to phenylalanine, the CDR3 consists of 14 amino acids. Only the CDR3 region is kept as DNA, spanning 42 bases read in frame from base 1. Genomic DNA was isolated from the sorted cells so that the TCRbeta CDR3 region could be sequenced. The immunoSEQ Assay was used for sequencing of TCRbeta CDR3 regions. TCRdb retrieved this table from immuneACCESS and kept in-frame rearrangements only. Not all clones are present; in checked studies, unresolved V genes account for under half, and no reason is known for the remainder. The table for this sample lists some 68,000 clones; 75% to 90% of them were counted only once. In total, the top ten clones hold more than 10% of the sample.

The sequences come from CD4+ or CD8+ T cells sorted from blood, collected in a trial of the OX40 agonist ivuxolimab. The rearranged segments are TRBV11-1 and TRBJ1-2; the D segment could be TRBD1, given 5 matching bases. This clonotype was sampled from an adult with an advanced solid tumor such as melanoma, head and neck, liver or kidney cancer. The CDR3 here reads CASSPIGDVYGYTF. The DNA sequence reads TGTGCCAGCAGTCCTATTGGGGACGTCTATGGCTACACCTTC.